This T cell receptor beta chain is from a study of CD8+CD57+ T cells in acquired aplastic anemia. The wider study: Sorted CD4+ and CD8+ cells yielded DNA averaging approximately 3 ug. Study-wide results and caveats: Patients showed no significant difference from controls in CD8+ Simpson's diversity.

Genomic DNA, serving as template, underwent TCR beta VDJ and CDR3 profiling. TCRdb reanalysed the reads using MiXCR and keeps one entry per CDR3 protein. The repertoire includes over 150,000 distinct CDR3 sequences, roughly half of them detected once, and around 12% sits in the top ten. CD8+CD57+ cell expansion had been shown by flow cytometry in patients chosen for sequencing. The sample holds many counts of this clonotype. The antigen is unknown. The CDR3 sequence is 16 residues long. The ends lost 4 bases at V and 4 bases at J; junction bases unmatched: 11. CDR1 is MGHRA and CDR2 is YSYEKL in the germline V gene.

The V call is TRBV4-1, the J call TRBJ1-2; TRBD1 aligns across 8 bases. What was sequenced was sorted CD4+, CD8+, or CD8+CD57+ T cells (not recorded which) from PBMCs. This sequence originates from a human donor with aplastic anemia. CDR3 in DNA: TGCGCCAGCAGCCCGGACGGCAGGGGGCTAATCTATGGCTACACCTTC. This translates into CASSPDGRGLIYGYTF.